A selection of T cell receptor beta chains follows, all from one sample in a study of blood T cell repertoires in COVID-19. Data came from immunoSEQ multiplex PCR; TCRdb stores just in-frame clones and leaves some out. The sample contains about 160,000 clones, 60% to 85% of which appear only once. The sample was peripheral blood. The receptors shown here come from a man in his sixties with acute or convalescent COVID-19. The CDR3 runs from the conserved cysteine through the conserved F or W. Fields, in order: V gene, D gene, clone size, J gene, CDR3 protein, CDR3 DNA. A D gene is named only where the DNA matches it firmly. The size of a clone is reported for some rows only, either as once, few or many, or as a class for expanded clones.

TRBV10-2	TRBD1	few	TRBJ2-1	CASSTDRGNNEQFF	TGCGCCAGCAGTACGGACAGGGGGAACAATGAGCAGTTCTTC
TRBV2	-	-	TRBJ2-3	CASSESGGWADTQYF	TGTGCCAGCAGTGAATCAGGGGGGTGGGCAGATACGCAGTATTTT
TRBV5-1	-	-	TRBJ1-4	CASSLVSGKPVEKLFF	TGCGCCAGCAGCCTGGTTTCAGGAAAACCAGTGGAAAAACTGTTTTTT
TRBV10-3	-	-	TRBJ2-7	CAISQALREQYF	TGTGCCATCAGTCAGGCCCTCCGCGAGCAGTACTTC
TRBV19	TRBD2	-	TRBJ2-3	CASSMGPGGDTQYF	TGTGCCAGTAGTATGGGACCGGGAGGGGATACGCAGTATTTT
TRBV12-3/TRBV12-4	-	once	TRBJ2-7	CASSFGDEQYF	TGTGCCAGCAGTTTCGGTGACGAGCAGTACTTC
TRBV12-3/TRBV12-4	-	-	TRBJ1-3	CASSFGSGNTIYF	TGTGCCAGCAGTTTCGGCTCTGGAAACACCATATATTTT
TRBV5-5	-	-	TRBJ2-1	CASSLVAGSQFF	TGTGCCAGCAGCTTGGTGGCAGGGTCACAGTTCTTC
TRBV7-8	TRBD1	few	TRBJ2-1	CASSLGTGQGKEQFF	TGTGCCAGCAGCTTAGGAACGGGACAGGGAAAGGAGCAGTTCTTC
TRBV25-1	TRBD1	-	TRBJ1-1	CASRQGAGRTEAFF	TGTGCCAGCAGACAGGGGGCCGGTCGCACTGAAGCTTTCTTT
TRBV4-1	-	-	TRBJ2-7	CASSQDGGSYEQYF	TGCGCCAGCAGCCAAGATGGAGGGAGCTACGAGCAGTACTTC
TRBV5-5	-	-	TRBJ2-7	CASSLGQVRGSSYEQYF	TGTGCCAGCAGCTTGGGTCAGGTCCGTGGGAGCTCCTACGAGCAGTACTTC
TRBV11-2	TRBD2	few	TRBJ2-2	CASSLFRASGTGELFF	TGTGCCAGCAGCTTATTCAGGGCTAGCGGCACCGGGGAGCTGTTTTTT
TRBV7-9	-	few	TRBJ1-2	CASSLNSGNYGYTF	TGTGCCAGCAGCTTAAATTCCGGTAACTATGGCTACACCTTC
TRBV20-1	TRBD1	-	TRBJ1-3	CSASPNFPYRGLTGNTIYF	TGCAGTGCTAGTCCAAATTTCCCTTACAGGGGCCTAACTGGAAACACCATATATTTT
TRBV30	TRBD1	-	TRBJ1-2	CAWSGRGQGSGGYTF	TGTGCCTGGAGTGGGAGAGGACAGGGTTCGGGGGGCTACACCTTC
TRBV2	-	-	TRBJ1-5	CASSGRGKPSNQPQHF	TGTGCCAGCAGTGGACGGGGAAAGCCTAGCAATCAGCCCCAGCATTTT
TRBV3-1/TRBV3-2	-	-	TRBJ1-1	CASSQDKRSLSARAFF	TGTGCCAGCAGCCAAGATAAGCGGTCGTTGTCTGCGCGAGCTTTCTTT
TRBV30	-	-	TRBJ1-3	CAWSPPDKISGNTIYF	TGTGCCTGGAGTCCCCCGGACAAGATCTCTGGAAACACCATATATTTT
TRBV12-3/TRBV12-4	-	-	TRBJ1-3	CASSRQAGNTIYF	TGTGCCAGCAGCCGACAGGCTGGAAACACCATATATTTT
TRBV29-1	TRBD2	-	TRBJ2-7	CSVSGGRVDEQYF	TGCAGCGTTTCGGGGGGGCGCGTAGACGAGCAGTACTTC
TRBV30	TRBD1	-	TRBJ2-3	CAWSLTGGNTDTQYF	TGTGCCTGGAGTCTTACAGGGGGGAACACAGATACGCAGTATTTT